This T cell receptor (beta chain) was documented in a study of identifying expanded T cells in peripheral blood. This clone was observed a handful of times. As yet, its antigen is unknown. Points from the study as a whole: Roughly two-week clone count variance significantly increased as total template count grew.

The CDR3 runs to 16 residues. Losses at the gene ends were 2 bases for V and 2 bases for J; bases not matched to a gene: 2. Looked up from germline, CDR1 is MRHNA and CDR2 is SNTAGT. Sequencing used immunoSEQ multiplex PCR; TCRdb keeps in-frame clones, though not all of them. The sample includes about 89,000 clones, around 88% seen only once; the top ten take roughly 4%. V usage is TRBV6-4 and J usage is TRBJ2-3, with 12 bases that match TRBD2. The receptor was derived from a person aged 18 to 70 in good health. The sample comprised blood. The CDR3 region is CASSDLAGGNTDTQYF. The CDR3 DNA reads TGTGCCAGCAGTGACCTAGCGGGAGGGAACACAGATACGCAGTATTTT.